This T cell receptor beta chain was profiled in a study of molecular identifiers for immune sequencing clone quantification. Study background: Sequencing covered four of five parts into which replicate RNA from about 20,000 or 100,000 naive CD8 cells was split.

The CDR3 contains 13 residues. CDR1 and CDR2 from the germline V gene are LGHNA and YSLEER. V lost 2 bases and J lost 7, with 8 bases in between. This clonotype was seen a few times. The antigen remains unidentified. TCRdb passed the PCR reads through MiXCR, listing each CDR3 protein once. In the table there are more than 70,000 distinct CDR3 sequences, roughly a fifth of which are singletons. Study-wide findings and caveats: More than 97% of effector molecules, versus under 1% of naive-cell molecules, belonged to clones above 20 RNA copies.

This chain joins TRBV4-3 and TRBJ2-2; D gene unclear. The sequenced sample consisted of naive CD8+ T cells from blood, with Jurkat cell RNA spiked in. Indicated subset: FACS-sorted CD8+CD4-CCR7+CD45RA+ naive T cells. This TCR was sampled from a human donor in good health. Some libraries in this study had Jurkat cell RNA spiked in. CDR3 sequence: CASSQSLVGELFF. CDR3 in DNA: TGCGCCAGCAGCCAAAGTCTAGTCGGGGAGCTGTTTTTT.